These 7 T cell receptor beta chains were sequenced from one sample in a study of shared clonotypes between healthy human individuals. Naive-designated CD8 cells lacked CD45RO, were positively enriched for CCR7, and omitted terminally differentiated effector memory CD45RA+ cells. Here immunoSEQ multiplex PCR was the method, and the copy in TCRdb shows in-frame clones only, minus some. The sample consists of about 2,100,000 clones, roughly 91% of them appearing once. Sequencing was carried out using naive CD8+ T cells from PBMCs. The origin of the receptors is a young man in good health. Some clones in this sample may be carry-over from other donors' samples.

V gene TRBV6-5 combines with J gene TRBJ2-3; 7 bases align to TRBD2. The CDR3 extends over 16 amino acids. Germline lookup yields CDR1 MNHEY and CDR2 SVGAGI. The V segment lost 0 bases and the J segment 1 base; nucleotides outside the gene matches: 4. CDR3 loop: CASSYSWRERTDTQYF. In DNA, the CDR3 is TGTGCCAGCAGTTACTCATGGCGGGAGCGCACAGATACGCAGTATTTT.

V is TRBV5-6 and J is TRBJ2-7, with 16 bases matching TRBD2. The length of the CDR3 is 18 residues. V lost 3 bases, J lost 5 bases, and 11 bases stayed unmatched. Germline CDR1 and CDR2: SGHDT and YYEEEE. CDR3 DNA: TGTGCCAGCAGCTCGGGACTAGCGGGAGGGTTGCCTCTTAACGAGCAGTACTTC. Amino acid sequence: CASSSGLAGGLPLNEQYF. The full variable domain, completed using reference TRBV5-6 and TRBJ2-7, is DAGVTQSPTHLIKTRGQQVTLRCSPKSGHDTVSWYQQALGQGPQFIFQYYEEEERQRGNFPDRFSGHQFPNYSSELNVNALLLGDSALYLCASSSGLAGGLPLNEQYFGPGTRLTVT.

This sequence joins TRBV18 and TRBJ2-7; TRBD1 agrees at 7 bases. With V trimmed by 2 bases and J by 2 bases, 0 bases remained unmatched. Germline assignment: CDR1 KGHSH and CDR2 LQKENI. This CDR3 contains 13 residues. The chain's CDR3 is CASSPTGAYEQYF. CDR3 coding DNA: TGTGCCAGCTCACCAACAGGGGCCTACGAGCAGTACTTC.

The chain carries TRBV27 and TRBJ2-2; D is tentatively TRBD1 or TRBD2 (6 bases each). CDR1 MNHEY and CDR2 SMNVEV come from the germline V gene (reference sequence). V was clipped by 0 bases and J by 12 bases, with 20 bases between them. The CDR3 consists of 16 residues. CDR3 coding DNA: TGTGCCAGCAGTTTATCCGGGGGCGAGGGCGAACGCAAGCTGTTTTTT. This gives the protein CASSLSGGEGERKLFF.

This clone was found once. The J gene is TRBJ2-3, the V gene TRBV2; 8 bases line up with TRBD2. CDR1 SNHLY and CDR2 FYNNEI come from the germline V gene. The CDR3 spans 15 residues. The ends lost 3 bases at V and 4 bases at J; junction bases unmatched: 6. In nucleotides, the CDR3 is TGTGCCAGCAGTGAGTGGGCCGGGGGGGCAGATACGCAGTATTTT. Encoded protein: CASSEWAGGADTQYF.

V and J are TRBV7-8 and TRBJ1-3; D unclear. V shed 4 bases and J shed 2 bases, with 18 bases lying between them. Germline V gene data show CDR1 as SGHVS and CDR2 as FQNEAQ. The CDR3 spans 17 residues. CDR3 sequence (DNA): TGTGCCAGCAGCTCCCCAGAAAGAGGCTGGCCTGGAAACACCATATATTTT. This codes for CASSSPERGWPGNTIYF.

The count of this clone is one. The V gene is TRBV29-1, the J gene TRBJ2-1; TRBD2 matches 8 bases. Germline lookup yields CDR1 SQVTM and CDR2 ANQGSEA. CDR3 length: 18 residues. V lost 1 base, J lost 0 bases, and 11 bases stayed unmatched. The CDR3 region has the DNA TGCAGCGTTGAAGGCCTAAAACAGCGGGAGTCCTCCTACAATGAGCAGTTCTTC. Translation gives CSVEGLKQRESSYNEQFF.